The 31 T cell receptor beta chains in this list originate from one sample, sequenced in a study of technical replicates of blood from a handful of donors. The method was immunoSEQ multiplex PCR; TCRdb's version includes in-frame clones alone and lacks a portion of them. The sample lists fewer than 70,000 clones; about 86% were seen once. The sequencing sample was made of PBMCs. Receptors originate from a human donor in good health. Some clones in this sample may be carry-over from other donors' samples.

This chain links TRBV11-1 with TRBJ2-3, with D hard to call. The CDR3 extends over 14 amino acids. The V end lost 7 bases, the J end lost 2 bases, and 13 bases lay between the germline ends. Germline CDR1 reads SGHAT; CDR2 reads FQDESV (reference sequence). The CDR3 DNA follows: TGTGCCAGCATGGTGGCATCTTCCACAGATACGCAGTATTTT. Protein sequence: CASMVASSTDTQYF.

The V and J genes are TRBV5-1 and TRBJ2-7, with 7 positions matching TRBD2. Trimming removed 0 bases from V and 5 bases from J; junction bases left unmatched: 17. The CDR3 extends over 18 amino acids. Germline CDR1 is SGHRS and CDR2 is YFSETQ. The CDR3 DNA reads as TGCGCCAGCAGCTTGGGCAGGATCTTGACTAGCTTCAGCGACGAGCAGTACTTC. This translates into CASSLGRILTSFSDEQYF.

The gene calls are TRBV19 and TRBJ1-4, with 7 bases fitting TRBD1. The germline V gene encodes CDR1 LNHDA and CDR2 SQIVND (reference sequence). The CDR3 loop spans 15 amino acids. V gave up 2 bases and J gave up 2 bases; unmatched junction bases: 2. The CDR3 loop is CASSIRDSTNEKLFF. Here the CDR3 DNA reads TGTGCCAGTAGTATAAGGGACAGCACTAATGAAAAACTGTTTTTT.

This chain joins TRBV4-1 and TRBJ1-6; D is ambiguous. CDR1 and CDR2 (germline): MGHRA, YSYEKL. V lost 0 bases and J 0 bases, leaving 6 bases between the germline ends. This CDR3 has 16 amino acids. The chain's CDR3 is CASSQDFSSYNSPLHF. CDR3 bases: TGCGCCAGCAGCCAAGATTTCAGCTCCTATAATTCACCCCTCCACTTT.

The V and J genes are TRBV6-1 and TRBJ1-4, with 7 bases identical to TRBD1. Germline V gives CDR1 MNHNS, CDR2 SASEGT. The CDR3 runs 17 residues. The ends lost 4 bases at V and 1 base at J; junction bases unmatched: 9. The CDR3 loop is CASSGQGIGGTNEKLFF. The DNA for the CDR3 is TGTGCCAGCAGTGGACAGGGCATAGGGGGAACTAATGAAAAACTGTTTTTT.

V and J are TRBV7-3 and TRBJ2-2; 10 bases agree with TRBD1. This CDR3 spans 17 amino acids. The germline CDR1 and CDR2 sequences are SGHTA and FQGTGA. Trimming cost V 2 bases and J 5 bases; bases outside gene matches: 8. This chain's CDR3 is CASSLGPGTGETGELFF. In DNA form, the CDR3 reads TGTGCCAGCAGCTTAGGACCCGGGACAGGGGAAACCGGGGAGCTGTTTTTT.

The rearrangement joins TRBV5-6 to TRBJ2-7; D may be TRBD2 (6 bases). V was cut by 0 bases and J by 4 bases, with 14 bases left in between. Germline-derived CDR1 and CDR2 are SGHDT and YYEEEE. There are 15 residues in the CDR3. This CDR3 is CASSLGGTAAYEQYF. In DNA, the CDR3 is TGTGCCAGCAGCTTGGGAGGGACTGCGGCTTACGAGCAGTACTTC.

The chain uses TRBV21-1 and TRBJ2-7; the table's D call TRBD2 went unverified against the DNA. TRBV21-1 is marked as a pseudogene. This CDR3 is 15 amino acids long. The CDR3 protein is CASSPQRLAGYEQYF. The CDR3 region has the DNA TGTGCCAGCAGCCCGCAGAGACTAGCGGGTTACGAGCAGTACTTC.

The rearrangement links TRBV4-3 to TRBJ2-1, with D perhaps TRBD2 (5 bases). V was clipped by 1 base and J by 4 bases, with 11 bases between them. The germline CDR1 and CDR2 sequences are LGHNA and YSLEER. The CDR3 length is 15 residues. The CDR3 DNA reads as TGCGCCAGCAGCCAAGTCATCGGGGAGTACAATGAGCAGTTCTTC. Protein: CASSQVIGEYNEQFF.

DNA of the CDR3: TGTGCCTGGGCTCTCGGGGACTCCTACGAGCAGTACTTC. Translated, it gives CAWALGDSYEQYF. The genes are TRBV30 and TRBJ2-7; D may be TRBD2 (5 bases). Germline CDR1 GTSNPN, CDR2 SVGIG (reference sequence). The CDR3 loop spans 13 amino acids. The V end was cut by 5 bases, the J end by 0 bases, with 11 bases between.

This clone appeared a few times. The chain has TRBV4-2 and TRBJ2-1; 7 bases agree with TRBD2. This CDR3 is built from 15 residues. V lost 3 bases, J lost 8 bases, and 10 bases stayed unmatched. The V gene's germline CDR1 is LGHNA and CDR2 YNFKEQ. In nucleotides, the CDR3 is TGTGCCAGCAGCCATATTTTCCGCGGGAGCCATGAGCAGTTCTTC. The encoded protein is CASSHIFRGSHEQFF.

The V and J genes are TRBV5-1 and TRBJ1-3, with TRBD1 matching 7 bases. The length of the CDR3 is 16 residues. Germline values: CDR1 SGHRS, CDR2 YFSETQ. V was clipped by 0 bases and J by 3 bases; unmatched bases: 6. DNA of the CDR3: TGCGCCAGCAGCTTGGGGAATCAGGGGGATGGAAACACCATATATTTT. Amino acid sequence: CASSLGNQGDGNTIYF.

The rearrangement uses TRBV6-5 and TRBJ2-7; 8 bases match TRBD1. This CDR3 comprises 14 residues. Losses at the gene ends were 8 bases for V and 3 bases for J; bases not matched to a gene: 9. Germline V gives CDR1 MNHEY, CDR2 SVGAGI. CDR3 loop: CASANRQGFYEQYF. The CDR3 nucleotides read TGTGCCAGCGCCAATCGACAGGGGTTCTACGAGCAGTACTTC.

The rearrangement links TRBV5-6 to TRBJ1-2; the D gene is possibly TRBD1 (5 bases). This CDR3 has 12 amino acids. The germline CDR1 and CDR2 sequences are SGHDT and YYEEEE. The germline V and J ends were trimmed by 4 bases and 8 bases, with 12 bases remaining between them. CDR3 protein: CASSVGLLGYTF. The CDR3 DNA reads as TGTGCCAGCAGCGTGGGGCTCCTGGGCTACACCTTC.

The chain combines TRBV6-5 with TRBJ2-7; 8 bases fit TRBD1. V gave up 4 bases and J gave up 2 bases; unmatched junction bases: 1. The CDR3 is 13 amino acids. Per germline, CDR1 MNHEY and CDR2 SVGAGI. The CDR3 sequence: CASSWGQAYEQYF. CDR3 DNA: TGTGCCAGCAGTTGGGGACAGGCCTACGAGCAGTACTTC.

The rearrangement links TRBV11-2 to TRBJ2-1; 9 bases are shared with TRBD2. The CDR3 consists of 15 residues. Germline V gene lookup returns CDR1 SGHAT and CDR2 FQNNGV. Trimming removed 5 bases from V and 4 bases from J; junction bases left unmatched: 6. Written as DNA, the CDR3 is TGTGCCAGCAGCCGCGGGGGGGCCCCGTACAATGAGCAGTTCTTC. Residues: CASSRGGAPYNEQFF.

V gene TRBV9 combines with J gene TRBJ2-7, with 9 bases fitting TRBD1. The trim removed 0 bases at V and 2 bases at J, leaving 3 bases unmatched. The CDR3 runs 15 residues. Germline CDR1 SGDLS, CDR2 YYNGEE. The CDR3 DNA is TGTGCCAGCAGCGTAGGGGACAGGGTACCCTACGAGCAGTACTTC. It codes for CASSVGDRVPYEQYF.

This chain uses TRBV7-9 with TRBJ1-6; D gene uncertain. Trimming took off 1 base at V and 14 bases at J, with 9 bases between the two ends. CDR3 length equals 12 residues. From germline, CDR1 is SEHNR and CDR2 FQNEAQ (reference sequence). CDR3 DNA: TGTGCCAGCAGCTTAGAGACCGGAGCCCTCCACTTT. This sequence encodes CASSLETGALHF.

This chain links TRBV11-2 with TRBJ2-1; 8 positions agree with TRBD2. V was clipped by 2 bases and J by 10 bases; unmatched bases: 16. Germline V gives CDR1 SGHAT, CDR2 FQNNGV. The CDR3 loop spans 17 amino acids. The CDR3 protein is CASSLYPPSGSVMEQFF. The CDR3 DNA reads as TGTGCCAGCAGCTTATATCCCCCCAGCGGGAGTGTTATGGAGCAGTTCTTC.

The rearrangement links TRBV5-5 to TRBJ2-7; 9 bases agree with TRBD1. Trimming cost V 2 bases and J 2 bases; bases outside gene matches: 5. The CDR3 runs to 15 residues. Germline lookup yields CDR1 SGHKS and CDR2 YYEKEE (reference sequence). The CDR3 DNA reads TGTGCCAGCAGCTTCGGGACAGGGCCTACCTACGAGCAGTACTTC. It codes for CASSFGTGPTYEQYF.

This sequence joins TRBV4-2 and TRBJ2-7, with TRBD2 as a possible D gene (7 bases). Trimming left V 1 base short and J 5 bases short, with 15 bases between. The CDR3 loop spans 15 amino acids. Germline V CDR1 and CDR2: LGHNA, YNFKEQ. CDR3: CASSQAGGANDEQYF. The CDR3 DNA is TGTGCCAGCAGCCAAGCTGGGGGGGCCAACGACGAGCAGTACTTC.

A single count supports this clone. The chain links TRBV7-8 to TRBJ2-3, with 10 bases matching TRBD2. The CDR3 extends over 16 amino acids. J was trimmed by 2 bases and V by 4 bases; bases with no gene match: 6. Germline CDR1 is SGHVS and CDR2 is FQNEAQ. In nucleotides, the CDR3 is TGTGCCAGCAGCTCCCCGGGACTAGCGAACACAGATACGCAGTATTTT. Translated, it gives CASSSPGLANTDTQYF. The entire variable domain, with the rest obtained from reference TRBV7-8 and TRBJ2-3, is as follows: GAGVSQSPRYKVAKRGQDVALRCDPISGHVSLFWYQQALGQGPEFLTYFQNEAQLDKSGLPSDRFFAERPEGSVSTLKIQRTQQEDSAVYLCASSSPGLANTDTQYFGPGTRLTVL.

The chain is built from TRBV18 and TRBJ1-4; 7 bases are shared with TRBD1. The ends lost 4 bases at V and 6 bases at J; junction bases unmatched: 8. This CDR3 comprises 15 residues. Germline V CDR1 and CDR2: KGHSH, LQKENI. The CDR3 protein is CASSQSTGNDEKLFF. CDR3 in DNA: TGTGCCAGCTCACAATCGACAGGGAATGATGAAAAACTGTTTTTT.

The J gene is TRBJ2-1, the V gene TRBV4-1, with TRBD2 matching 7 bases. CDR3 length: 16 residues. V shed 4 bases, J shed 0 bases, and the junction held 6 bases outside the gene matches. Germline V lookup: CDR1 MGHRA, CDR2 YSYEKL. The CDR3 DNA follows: TGCGCCAGCAGCCGCCTACTAGCGACCTCCTACAATGAGCAGTTCTTC. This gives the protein CASSRLLATSYNEQFF.

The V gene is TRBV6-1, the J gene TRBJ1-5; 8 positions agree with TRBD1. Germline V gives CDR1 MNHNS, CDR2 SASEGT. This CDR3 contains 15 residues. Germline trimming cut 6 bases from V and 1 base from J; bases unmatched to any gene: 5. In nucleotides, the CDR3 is TGTGCCAGCAGGGGACAGGACGTAAGCAATCAGCCCCAGCATTTT. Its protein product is CASRGQDVSNQPQHF.

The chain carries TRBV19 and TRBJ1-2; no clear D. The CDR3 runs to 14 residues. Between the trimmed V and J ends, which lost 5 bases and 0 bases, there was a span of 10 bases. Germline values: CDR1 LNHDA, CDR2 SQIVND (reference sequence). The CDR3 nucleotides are TGTGCCAGTAGTTACGTTAGCTCTAACTATGGCTACACCTTC. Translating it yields CASSYVSSNYGYTF. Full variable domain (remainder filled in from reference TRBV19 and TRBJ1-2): DGGITQSPKYLFRKEGQNVTLSCEQNLNHDAMYWYRQDPGQGLRLIYYSQIVNDFQKGDIAEGYSVSREKKESFPLTVTSAQKNPTAFYLCASSYVSSNYGYTFGSGTRLTVV.

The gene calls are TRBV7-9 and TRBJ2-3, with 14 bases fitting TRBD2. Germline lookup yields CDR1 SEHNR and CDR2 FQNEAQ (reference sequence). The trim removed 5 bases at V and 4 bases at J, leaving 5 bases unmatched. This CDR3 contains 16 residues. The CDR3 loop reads CASSPTSGGAPDTQYF. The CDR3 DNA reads TGTGCCAGCAGCCCGACTAGCGGGGGGGCCCCAGATACGCAGTATTTT. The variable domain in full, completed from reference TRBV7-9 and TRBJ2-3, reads DTGVSQNPRHKITKRGQNVTFRCDPISEHNRLYWYRQTLGQGPEFLTYFQNEAQLEKSRLLSDRFSAERPKGSFSTLEIQRTEQGDSAMYLCASSPTSGGAPDTQYFGPGTRLTVL.

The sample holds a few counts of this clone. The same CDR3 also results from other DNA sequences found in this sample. The CDR3 bases are TGTGCCTGGAGTGGTGGCGGGAGCTCCTACGAGCAGTACTTC. Translating it yields CAWSGGGSSYEQYF. V is TRBV30 and J is TRBJ2-7; TRBD2 matches 7 bases. J gave up 0 bases and V 1 base, and 3 bases lay outside the gene matches. In germline, CDR1 is GTSNPN, CDR2 SVGIG (reference sequence). The CDR3 has 14 amino acids.

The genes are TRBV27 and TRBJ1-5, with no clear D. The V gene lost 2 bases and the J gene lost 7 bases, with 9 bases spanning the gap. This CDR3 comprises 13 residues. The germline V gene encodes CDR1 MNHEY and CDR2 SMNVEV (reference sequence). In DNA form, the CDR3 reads TGTGCCAGCAGTTTACCAGGTCAGCAGCCCCAGCATTTT. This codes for CASSLPGQQPQHF.

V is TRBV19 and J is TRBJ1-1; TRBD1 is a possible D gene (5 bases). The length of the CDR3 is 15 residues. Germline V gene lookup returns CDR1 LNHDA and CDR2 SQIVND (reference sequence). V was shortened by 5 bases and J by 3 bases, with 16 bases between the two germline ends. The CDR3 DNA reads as TGTGCCAGTAGTCCCTGGGGGGGGAGGGACACTGAAGCTTTCTTT. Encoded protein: CASSPWGGRDTEAFF. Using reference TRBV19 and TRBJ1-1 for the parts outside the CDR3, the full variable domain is DGGITQSPKYLFRKEGQNVTLSCEQNLNHDAMYWYRQDPGQGLRLIYYSQIVNDFQKGDIAEGYSVSREKKESFPLTVTSAQKNPTAFYLCASSPWGGRDTEAFFGQGTRLTVV.

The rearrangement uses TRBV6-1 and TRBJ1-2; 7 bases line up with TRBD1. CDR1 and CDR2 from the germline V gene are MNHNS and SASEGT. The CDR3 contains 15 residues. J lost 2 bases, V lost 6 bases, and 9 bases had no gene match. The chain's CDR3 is CASRGDRLPNYGYTF. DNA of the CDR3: TGTGCCAGCAGGGGGGACAGATTACCAAACTATGGCTACACCTTC.